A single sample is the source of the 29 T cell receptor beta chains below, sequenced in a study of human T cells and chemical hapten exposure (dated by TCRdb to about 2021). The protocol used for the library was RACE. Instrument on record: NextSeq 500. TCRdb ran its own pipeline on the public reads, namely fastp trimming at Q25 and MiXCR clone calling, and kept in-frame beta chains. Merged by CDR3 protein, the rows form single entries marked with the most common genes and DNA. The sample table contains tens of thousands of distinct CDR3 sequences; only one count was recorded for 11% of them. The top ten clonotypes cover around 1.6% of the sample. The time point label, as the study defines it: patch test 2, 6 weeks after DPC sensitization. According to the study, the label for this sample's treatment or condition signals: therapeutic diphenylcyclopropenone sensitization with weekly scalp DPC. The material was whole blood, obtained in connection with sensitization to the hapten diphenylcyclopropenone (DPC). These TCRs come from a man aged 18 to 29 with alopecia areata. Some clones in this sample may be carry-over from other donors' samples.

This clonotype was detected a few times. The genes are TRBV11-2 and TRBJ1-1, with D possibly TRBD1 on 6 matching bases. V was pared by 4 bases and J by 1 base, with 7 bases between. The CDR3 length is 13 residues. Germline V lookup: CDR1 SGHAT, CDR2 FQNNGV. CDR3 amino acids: CASSWDTNTEAFF. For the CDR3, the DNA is TGTGCCAGCAGCTGGGACACGAACACTGAAGCTTTCTTT. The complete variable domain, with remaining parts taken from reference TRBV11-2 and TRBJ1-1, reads EAGVAQSPRYKIIEKRQSVAFWCNPISGHATLYWYQQILGQGPKLLIQFQNNGVVDDSQLPKDRFSAERLKGVDSTLKIQPAKLEDSAVYLCASSWDTNTEAFFGQGTRLTVV.

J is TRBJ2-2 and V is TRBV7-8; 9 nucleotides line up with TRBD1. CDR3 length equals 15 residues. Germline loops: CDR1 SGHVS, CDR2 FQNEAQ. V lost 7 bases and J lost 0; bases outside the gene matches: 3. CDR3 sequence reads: CASNRGRANTGELFF. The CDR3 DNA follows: TGTGCCAGCAACAGGGGGCGGGCGAACACCGGGGAGCTGTTTTTT.

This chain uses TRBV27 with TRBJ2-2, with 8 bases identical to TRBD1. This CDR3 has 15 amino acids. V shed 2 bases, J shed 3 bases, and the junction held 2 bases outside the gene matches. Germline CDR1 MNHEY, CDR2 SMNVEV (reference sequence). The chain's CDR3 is CASSLGTGDTGELFF. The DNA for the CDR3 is TGTGCCAGCAGTTTAGGGACAGGTGACACCGGGGAGCTGTTTTTT.

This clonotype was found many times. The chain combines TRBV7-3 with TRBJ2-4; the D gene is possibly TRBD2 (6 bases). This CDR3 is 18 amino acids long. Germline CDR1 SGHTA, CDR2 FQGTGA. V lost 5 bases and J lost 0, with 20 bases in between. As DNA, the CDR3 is TGTGCCAGCAGCCCCCAGGCCGGGGGTCTTGGAGCCAAAAACATTCAGTACTTC. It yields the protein CASSPQAGGLGAKNIQYF.

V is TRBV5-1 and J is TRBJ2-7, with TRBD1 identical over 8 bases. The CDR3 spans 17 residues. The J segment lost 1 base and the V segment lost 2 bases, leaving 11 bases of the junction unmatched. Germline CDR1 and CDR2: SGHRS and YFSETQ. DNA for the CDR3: TGCGCCAGCAGCTTACGGACCTTAAGGGACAGGTCCTACGAGCAGTACTTC. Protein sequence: CASSLRTLRDRSYEQYF.

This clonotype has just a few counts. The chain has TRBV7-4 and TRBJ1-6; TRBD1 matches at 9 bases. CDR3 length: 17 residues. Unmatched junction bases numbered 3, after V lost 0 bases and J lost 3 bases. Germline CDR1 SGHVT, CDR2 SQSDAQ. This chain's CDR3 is CASSLALTGGYNSPLHF. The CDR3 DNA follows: TGTGCCAGCAGCTTAGCGCTGACAGGGGGCTATAATTCACCCCTCCACTTT.

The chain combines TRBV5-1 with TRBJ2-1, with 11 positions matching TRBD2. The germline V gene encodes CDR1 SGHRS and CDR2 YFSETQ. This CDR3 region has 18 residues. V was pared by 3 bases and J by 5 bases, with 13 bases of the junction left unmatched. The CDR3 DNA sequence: TGCGCCAGCAGCTATACTATCGGGACTAGCGGAATAGACAATGAGCAGTTCTTC. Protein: CASSYTIGTSGIDNEQFF.

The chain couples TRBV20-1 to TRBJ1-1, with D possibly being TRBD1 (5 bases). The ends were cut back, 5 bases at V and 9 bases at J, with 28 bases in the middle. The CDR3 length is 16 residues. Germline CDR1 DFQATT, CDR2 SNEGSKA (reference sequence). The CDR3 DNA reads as TGCAGTGCTTCGAGGGGCGGGATGATCACTTCTCCACAAGCTTTCTTT. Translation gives CSASRGGMITSPQAFF.

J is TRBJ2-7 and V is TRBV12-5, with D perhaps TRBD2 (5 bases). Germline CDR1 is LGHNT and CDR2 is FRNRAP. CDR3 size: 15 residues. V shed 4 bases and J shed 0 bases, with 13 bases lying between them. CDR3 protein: CASGSPAGFSYEQYF. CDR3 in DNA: TGTGCTAGTGGTTCCCCTGCGGGTTTCTCCTACGAGCAGTACTTC.

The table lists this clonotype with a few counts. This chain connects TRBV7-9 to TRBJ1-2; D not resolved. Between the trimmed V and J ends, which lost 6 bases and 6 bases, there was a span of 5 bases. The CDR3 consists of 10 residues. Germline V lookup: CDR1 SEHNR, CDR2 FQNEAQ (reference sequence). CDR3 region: CASRRDGYTF. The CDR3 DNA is TGTGCCAGCAGGCGAGATGGCTACACCTTC. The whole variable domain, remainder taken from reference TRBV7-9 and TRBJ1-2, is DTGVSQNPRHKITKRGQNVTFRCDPISEHNRLYWYRQTLGQGPEFLTYFQNEAQLEKSRLLSDRFSAERPKGSFSTLEIQRTEQGDSAMYLCASRRDGYTFGSGTRLTVV.

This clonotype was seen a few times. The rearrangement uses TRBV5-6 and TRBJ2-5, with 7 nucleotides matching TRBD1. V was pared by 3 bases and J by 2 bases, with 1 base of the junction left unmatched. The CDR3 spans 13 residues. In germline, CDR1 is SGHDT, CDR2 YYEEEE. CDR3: CASSWTGQETQYF. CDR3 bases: TGTGCCAGCAGCTGGACAGGACAAGAGACCCAGTACTTC.

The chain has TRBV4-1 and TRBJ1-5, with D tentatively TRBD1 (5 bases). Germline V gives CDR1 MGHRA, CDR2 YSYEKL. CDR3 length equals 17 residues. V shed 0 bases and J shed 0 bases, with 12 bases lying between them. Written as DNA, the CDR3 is TGCGCCAGCAGCCAAGATAGCGACAGCAATAGCAATCAGCCCCAGCATTTT. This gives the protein CASSQDSDSNSNQPQHF.

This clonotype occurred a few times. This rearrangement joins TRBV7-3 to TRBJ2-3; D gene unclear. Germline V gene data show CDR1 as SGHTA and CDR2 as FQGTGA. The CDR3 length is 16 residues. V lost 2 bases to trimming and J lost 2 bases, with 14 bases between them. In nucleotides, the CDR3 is TGTGCCAGCAGCTTAGTCCTCTCCCTAAACACAGATACGCAGTATTTT. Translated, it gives CASSLVLSLNTDTQYF.

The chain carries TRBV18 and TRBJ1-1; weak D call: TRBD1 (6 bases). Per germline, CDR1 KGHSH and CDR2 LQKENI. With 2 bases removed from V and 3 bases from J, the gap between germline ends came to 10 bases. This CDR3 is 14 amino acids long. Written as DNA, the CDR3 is TGTGCCAGCTCACCAAATCCAGGGGACACTGAAGCTTTCTTT. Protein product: CASSPNPGDTEAFF.

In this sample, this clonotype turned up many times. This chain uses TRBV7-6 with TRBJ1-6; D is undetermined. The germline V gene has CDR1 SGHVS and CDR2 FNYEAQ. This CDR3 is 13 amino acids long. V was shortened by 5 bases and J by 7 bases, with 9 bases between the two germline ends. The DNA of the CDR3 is TGTGCCAGCAGCAGCGACTTAAATTCACCCCTCCACTTT. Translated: CASSSDLNSPLHF.

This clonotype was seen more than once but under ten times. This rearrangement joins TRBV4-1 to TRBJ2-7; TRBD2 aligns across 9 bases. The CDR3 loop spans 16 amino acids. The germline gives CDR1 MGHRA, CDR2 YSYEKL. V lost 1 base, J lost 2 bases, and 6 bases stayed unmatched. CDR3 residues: CASSQGFLAGAYEQYF. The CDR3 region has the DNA TGCGCCAGCAGCCAAGGGTTTTTAGCGGGGGCCTACGAGCAGTACTTC.

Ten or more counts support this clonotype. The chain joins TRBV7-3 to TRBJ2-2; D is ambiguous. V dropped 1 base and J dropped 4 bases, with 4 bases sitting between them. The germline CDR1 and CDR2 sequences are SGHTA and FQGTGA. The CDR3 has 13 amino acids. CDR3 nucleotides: TGTGCCAGCAGCTTAAGCATCACCGGGGAGCTGTTTTTT. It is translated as CASSLSITGELFF.

For the CDR3, the DNA is TGTGCCAGCAGCTTAACCCCCTCCCTAGGAGATACGCAGTATTTT. Protein product: CASSLTPSLGDTQYF. The chain is built from TRBV7-3 and TRBJ2-3; D not certain. Looked up from germline, CDR1 is SGHTA and CDR2 is FQGTGA. The CDR3 is 15 amino acids. Trimming shortened V by 0 bases and J by 5 bases, and 12 bases separated the two germline ends.

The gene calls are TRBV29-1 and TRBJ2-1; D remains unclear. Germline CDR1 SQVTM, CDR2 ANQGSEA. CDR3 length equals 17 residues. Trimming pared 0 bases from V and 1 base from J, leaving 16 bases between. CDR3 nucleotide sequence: TGCAGCGTTGAAGATCGAGGATGGGGTTCATCCTACAATGAGCAGTTCTTC. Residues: CSVEDRGWGSSYNEQFF.

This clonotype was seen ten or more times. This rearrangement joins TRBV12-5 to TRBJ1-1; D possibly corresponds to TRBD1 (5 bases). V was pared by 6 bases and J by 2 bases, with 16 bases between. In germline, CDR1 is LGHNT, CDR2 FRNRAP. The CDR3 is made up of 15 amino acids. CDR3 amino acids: CASGTLQAFNTEAFF. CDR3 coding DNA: TGTGCTAGTGGAACCCTACAGGCTTTTAACACTGAAGCTTTCTTT.

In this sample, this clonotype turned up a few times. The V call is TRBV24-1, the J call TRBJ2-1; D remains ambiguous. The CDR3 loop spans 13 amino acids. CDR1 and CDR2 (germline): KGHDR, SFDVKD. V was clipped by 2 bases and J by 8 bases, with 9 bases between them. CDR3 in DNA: TGTGCCACCAGTGATTCTGCCGGCGATGAGCAGTTCTTC. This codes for CATSDSAGDEQFF.

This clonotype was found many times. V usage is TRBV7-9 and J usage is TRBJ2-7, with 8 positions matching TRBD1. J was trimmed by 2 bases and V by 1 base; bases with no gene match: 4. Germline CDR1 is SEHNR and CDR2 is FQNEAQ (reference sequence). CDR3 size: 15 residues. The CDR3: CASSLGGTGAYEQYF. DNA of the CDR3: TGTGCCAGCAGCTTAGGGGGGACAGGAGCCTACGAGCAGTACTTC.

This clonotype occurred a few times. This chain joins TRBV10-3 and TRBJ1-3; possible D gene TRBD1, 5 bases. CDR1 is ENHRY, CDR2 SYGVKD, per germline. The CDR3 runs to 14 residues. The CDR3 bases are TGTCTCACGTCAGGGACGAGCTCTGGAAACACCATATATTTT. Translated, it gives CLTSGTSSGNTIYF.

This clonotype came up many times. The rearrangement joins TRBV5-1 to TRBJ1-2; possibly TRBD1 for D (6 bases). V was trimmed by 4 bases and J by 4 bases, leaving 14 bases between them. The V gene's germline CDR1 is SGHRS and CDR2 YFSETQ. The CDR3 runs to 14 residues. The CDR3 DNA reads TGCGCCAGCAGCCCCCCGGGGGCCGGCTATGGCTACACCTTC. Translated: CASSPPGAGYGYTF.

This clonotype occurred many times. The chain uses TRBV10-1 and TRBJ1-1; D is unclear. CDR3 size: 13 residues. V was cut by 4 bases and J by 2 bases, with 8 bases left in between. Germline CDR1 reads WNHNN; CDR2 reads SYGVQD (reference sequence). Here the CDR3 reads CASSGSGNTEAFF. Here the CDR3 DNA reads TGCGCCAGCAGTGGCTCGGGAAACACTGAAGCTTTCTTT.

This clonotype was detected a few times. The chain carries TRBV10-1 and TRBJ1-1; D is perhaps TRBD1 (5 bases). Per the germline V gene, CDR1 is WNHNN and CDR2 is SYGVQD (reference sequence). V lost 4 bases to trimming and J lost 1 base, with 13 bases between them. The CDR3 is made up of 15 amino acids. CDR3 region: CASSATGRANTEAFF. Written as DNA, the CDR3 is TGCGCCAGCAGTGCGACGGGACGGGCGAACACTGAAGCTTTCTTT.

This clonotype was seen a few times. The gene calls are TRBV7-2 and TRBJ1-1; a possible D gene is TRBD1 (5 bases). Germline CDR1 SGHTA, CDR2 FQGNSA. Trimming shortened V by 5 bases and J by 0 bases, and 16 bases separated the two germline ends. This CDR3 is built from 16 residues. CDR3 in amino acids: CASSRPGQGVNTEAFF. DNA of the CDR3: TGTGCCAGCAGCCGGCCAGGGCAAGGGGTGAACACTGAAGCTTTCTTT.

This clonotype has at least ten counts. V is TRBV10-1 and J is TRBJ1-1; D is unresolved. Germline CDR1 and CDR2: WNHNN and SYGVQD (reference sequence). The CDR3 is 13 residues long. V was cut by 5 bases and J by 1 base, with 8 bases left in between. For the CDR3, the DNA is TGCGCCAGCAGTCTTGGGGAGAACACTGAAGCTTTCTTT. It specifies CASSLGENTEAFF.

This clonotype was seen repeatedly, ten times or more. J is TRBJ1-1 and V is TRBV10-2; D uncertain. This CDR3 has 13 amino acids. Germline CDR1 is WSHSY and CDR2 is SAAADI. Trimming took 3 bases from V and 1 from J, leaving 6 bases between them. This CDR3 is CASSDGGNTEAFF. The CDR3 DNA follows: TGCGCCAGCAGTGATGGAGGGAACACTGAAGCTTTCTTT.